These 9 T cell receptor beta chains were all obtained from the same sample, sequenced in a study of beta chain features in type 1 diabetes. The study reverse transcribed the entire isolated RNA, so it sequenced expressed TCRB transcripts. Sequencing was performed with immunoSEQ multiplex PCR; in TCRdb, only in-frame clones are kept and a portion is missing. Here the sample spans just over 600,000 clones, 15% being singletons. Sequenced material: naive CD4+ T cells from blood. These receptors came from a man aged 18 to 30 in good health.

V gene TRBV19 combines with J gene TRBJ2-2, with no clear D. Germline-derived CDR1 and CDR2 are LNHDA and SQIVND (reference sequence). V lost 3 bases and J 2 bases, leaving 10 bases between the germline ends. This CDR3 region has 15 residues. CDR3 bases: TGTGCCAGTAGTATCATCCGGACCAACACCGGGGAGCTGTTTTTT. Its protein product is CASSIIRTNTGELFF.

This clone was picked up a small number of times. This chain joins TRBV29-1 and TRBJ1-1, with a weak D call TRBD1 (5 bases). The CDR3 is 13 residues long. CDR1 and CDR2 from the germline V gene are SQVTM and ANQGSEA. V was shortened by 7 bases and J by 0 bases, with 12 bases between the two germline ends. For the CDR3, the DNA is TGCAGCGAGGGACGGGATTTGAACACTGAAGCTTTCTTT. Its translation: CSEGRDLNTEAFF.

This clone was detected only a few times. The chain joins TRBV7-9 to TRBJ2-3; TRBD2 matches at 7 bases. Trimming took 7 bases from V and 2 from J; bases not matched to a gene: 6. The CDR3 is made up of 14 amino acids. Per germline, CDR1 SEHNR and CDR2 FQNEAQ (reference sequence). The CDR3 DNA reads as TGTGCCAGCACCTCTAGCGGACACACAGATACGCAGTATTTT. Translating it yields CASTSSGHTDTQYF.

This clone has ten or more counts. The chain joins TRBV23-1 to TRBJ2-4; 7 bases agree with TRBD1. TRBV23-1 is marked as an open reading frame, function uncertain. CDR3 length: 15 residues. V lost 6 bases and J lost 5; bases outside the gene matches: 10. In DNA form, the CDR3 reads TGCGCCAGCAGCGGAGAACGGACAGGCGAAAACATTCAGTACTTC. Translation: CASSGERTGENIQYF.

The chain is built from TRBV5-6 and TRBJ1-5; D is uncertain. The CDR3 is 13 amino acids. Deletions cut 4 bases from V and 10 bases from J, with 15 bases between. Germline-derived CDR1 and CDR2 are SGHDT and YYEEEE. Here the CDR3 reads CASSAGLVFPQHF. CDR3 in DNA: TGTGCCAGCAGCGCCGGATTGGTGTTTCCCCAGCATTTT.

Here the CDR3 DNA reads TGTGCCAGCAGTTACACGCCGCCGGGCTCCTATGGCTACACCTTC. Translated: CASSYTPPGSYGYTF. The rearrangement joins TRBV6-6 to TRBJ1-2; D remains ambiguous. The CDR3 has 15 residues. Germline-derived CDR1 and CDR2 are MNHNY and SVGAGI (reference sequence). V gave up 2 bases and J gave up 4 bases, with 14 bases separating them.

This clone was found a few times. The chain joins TRBV14 to TRBJ2-4; TRBD1 agrees at 8 bases. CDR3 length: 14 amino acids. V lost 4 bases, J lost 5 bases, and 4 bases stayed unmatched. The V gene's germline CDR1 is SGHDN and CDR2 FVKESK. As DNA, the CDR3 is TGTGCCAGCAGCCCCAGGGGGCTGGAAAACATTCAGTACTTC. Encoded protein: CASSPRGLENIQYF. The full variable domain, in which reference TRBV14 and TRBJ2-4 provide the parts outside the CDR3, is EAGVTQFPSHSVIEKGQTVTLRCDPISGHDNLYWYRRVMGKEIKFLLHFVKESKQDESGMPNNRFLAERTGGTYSTLKVQPAELEDSGVYFCASSPRGLENIQYFGAGTRLSVL.

The chain links TRBV28 to TRBJ1-5; 9 bases map to TRBD1. The V gene's germline CDR1 is MDHEN and CDR2 SYDVKM. The trim removed 5 bases at V and 6 bases at J, leaving 11 bases unmatched. The CDR3 runs to 16 residues. The CDR3 sequence: CASSLGIGQGFQPQHF. The CDR3 region has the DNA TGTGCCAGCAGTCTGGGTATCGGACAGGGGTTTCAGCCCCAGCATTTT.

V gene TRBV7-2 combines with J gene TRBJ1-2; 8 bases map to TRBD1. The CDR3 length is 16 residues. Germline CDR1 is SGHTA and CDR2 is FQGNSA. V trimming: 1 base; J trimming: 6 bases; junction bases outside the gene matches: 10. CDR3: CASSLVTLTGGHGYTF. The CDR3 nucleotides read TGTGCCAGCAGCTTAGTAACCCTAACAGGGGGACATGGCTACACCTTC.